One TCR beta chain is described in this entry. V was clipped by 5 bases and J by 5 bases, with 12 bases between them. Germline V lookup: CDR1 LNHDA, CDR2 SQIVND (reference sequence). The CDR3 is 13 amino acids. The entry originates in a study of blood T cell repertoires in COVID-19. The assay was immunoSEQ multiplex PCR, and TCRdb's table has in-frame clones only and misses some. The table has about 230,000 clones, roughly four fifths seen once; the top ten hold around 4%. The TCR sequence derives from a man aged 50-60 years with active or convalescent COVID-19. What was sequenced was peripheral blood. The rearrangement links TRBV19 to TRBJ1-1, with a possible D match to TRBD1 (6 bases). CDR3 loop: CASSYLGATEAFF. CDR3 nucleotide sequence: TGTGCCAGTAGTTATCTGGGGGCGACTGAAGCTTTCTTT.